Listed below are T cell receptor beta chains from one sample, sequenced in a study of blood T cell repertoires in COVID-19. Repertoires were generated with immunoSEQ multiplex PCR, while TCRdb's copy carries only in-frame clones and drops some. This sample carries 140,000 to 150,000 clones, 88% of them seen once, and the ten largest clones take more than 1%. The sequencing input was PBMCs or T cells enriched from blood (not recorded which). The origin of the receptors is a woman in her twenties or thirties with acute COVID-19. The CDR3 runs from the conserved cysteine through the conserved F or W.

v_call,cdr3_aa
TRBV28,CASSETGQGSHEQYF
TRBV10-3,CAIGGAKAPGLGGYEQYF
TRBV19,CASNTGVPNEKLFF
TRBV18,CASSPPGGQGNQPQHF
TRBV5-1,CASSLTRDTEAFF
TRBV3-1/TRBV3-2,CASSQASGSYEQYF
TRBV5-1,CASSLAQSSGSEGTDTQYF
TRBV5-1,CASSLGLSGGGAGYTF
TRBV9,CASSPDRGSYEQYF
TRBV5-1,CASSLVVAGGYEQYF
TRBV5-1,CASSLYSGRANTGELFF
TRBV6-5,CASSYSQGLSYEQYF
TRBV7-2,CASSTRGLDTGELFF
TRBV6-6,CASSLYYGYTF
TRBV7-9,CASSLGLADYTGELFF
TRBV28,CASSRDREGNQPQHF
TRBV21-1,CASSSGTPYNEQFF
TRBV3-1/TRBV3-2,CASRGDRDPADTQYF
TRBV9,CASSITGVTDTQYF
TRBV18,CASSPGTSGAYEQYF
TRBV18,CASSLGTGGRETQYF
TRBV4-3,CASSQDWADSLDTEAFF
TRBV20-1,CSAPQGGYTF
TRBV28,CASQDATGRYDSYTF
TRBV5-5,CASSFTTEMNTEAFF
TRBV30,CAWRKAASGSYEQYF
TRBV5-6,CASSLVGNREPYNEQFF
TRBV9,CASSVGVGGGSYEQYF
TRBV6-1,CASSETATRGTQYF
TRBV4-2,CASSPTSGQETQYF
TRBV7-9,CASSTDGEELTIYF
TRBV6-5,CASSYSTGEAFF
TRBV12-3/TRBV12-4,CASSFSENTEAFF
TRBV2,CASSREANSPLHF
TRBV2,CASREPGLATNIQYF
TRBV9,CASSPRDMEASDTEAFF
TRBV15,CATSSLLAARKFF
TRBV25-1,CASSEIDLGANYGYTF
TRBV5-6,CASDLAGETQYF
TRBV10-3,CAINPGQADGYTF
TRBV3-1/TRBV3-2,CASSQVRTSTDTQYF
TRBV6-4,CASSEASGAGANVLTF
TRBV28,CASRRLAGGTGELFF
TRBV14,CASSSPSRVATDTQYF
TRBV29-1,CSVEGLGNEQFF
TRBV6-2/TRBV6-3,CASSRQGDYNEQFF
TRBV7-9,CASSSSGQGFGEQYF
TRBV2,CASISETDNEKLFF
TRBV6-2/TRBV6-3,CASSLNTKNIQYF
TRBV2,CASRLGQGDEQFF
TRBV5-1,CASSLGVSPDTQYF
TRBV12-5,CASGSLRASGDDEQYF
TRBV4-2,CASSQDLGEQWNQPQHF